This entry lists 3 T cell receptor beta chains sequenced from one sample in a study of cytomegalovirus exposure and HLA in healthy donors. The table came from immunoSEQ multiplex PCR; TCRdb's copy has only in-frame clones and leaves some out. The sample records about 58,000 clones, more than 90% being singletons. The sequencing sample was made of PBMCs. All receptors derive from a man between 18 and 29 years old in good health and CMV-seronegative.

The J gene is TRBJ2-2, the V gene TRBV28; TRBD1 is a possible D gene (5 bases). Trimming stripped 3 bases from V and 7 bases from J, with 9 bases between. In germline, CDR1 is MDHEN, CDR2 SYDVKM. The CDR3 has 13 amino acids. The CDR3: CASSFPGYGELFF. CDR3 DNA sequence: TGTGCCAGCAGTTTCCCAGGGTACGGGGAGCTGTTTTTT.

The chain has TRBV30 and TRBJ1-1; D possibly corresponds to TRBD1 (6 bases). Germline V CDR1 and CDR2: GTSNPN, SVGIG (reference sequence). V was pared by 0 bases and J by 0 bases, with 11 bases between. The CDR3 is 15 residues long. The CDR3 reads CAWSVPPGVNTEAFF. CDR3 nucleotides: TGTGCCTGGAGTGTACCTCCAGGGGTGAACACTGAAGCTTTCTTT.

The V call is TRBV11-2, the J call TRBJ1-4, with a weak D call TRBD1 (5 bases). From germline, CDR1 is SGHAT and CDR2 FQNNGV. Trimming stripped 7 bases from V and 8 bases from J, with 17 bases between. CDR3 length: 14 residues. The CDR3 here is CASTRGGPREKLFF. CDR3 coding DNA: TGTGCCAGCACCCGGGGGGGACCTCGGGAAAAACTGTTTTTT.